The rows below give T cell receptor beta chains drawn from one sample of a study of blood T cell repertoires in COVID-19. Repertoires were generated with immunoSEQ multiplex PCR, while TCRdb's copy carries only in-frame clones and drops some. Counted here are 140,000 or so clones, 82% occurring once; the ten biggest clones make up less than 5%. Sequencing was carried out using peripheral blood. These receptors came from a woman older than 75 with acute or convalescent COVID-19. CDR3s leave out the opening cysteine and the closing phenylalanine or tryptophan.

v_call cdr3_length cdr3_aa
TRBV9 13 ASSNRLGGGDTQY
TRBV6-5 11 VTMRGAKTEAF
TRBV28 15 ASSLLGADRTNYGYT
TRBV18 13 ASSPQQGSEETQY
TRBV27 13 ASSFEFASTDTQY
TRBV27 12 ASRPQGEWKTQY
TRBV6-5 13 ASMNRAAGANVLT
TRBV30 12 AWSLSARGTEAF
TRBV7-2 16 ASSLDKPAGGSYNEQF
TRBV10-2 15 ASSDPGQGNDNSPLH
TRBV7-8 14 ASSLPWRLNTGELF
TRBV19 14 ASSGTGGPGANVLT
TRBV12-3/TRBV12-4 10 ASSPRQGEQF
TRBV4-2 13 ASSQERTGGYGYT
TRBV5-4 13 ASSLGGGSRDTQY
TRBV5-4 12 ASRGGSGADTQY
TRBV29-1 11 SVEAEDSYEQY
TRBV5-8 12 ASSLVRGVGTQY
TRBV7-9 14 ASSLAGTEMNYGYT
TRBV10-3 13 AISGFSSGANVLT
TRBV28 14 ASSLRREGSTGELF
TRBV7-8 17 ASSSYRQTAYKNNQPQH
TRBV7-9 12 ASSFMMGDGEQF
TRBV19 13 ASSLLSGGHNEQF
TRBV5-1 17 ASSRHQINSWTVNYEQY
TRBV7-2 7 ASSWRGG
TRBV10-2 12 ASSESSDLYEQY
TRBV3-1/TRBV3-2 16 ASSQVTSGGARTDTQY
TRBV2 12 ASSYLAAEYGYT
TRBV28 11 ASSLIAGNTIY
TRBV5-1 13 ASSLGLGGLTEAF
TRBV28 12 ASRGKIGRGKLF
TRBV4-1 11 ASSQGAPRTQY
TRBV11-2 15 ASSREGLAGRTDTQY
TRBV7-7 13 ASSPLDRAGTEAF
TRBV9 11 ASSGTDPGELF
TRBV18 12 ASSPSGGPGGYT
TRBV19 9 APPGVSPLH
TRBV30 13 AWSPTGLANTEAF
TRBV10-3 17 AISEPFLASGSSTDTQY
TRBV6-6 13 ASSYSVARDNEQF